These 14 T cell receptor beta chains were all obtained from the same sample, sequenced in a study of beta chain features in type 1 diabetes. Findings and caveats of the study: Across all four CD4+ subsets, people with type 1 diabetes showed modestly shorter TCRB CDR3s.

These receptors' antigens are unknown. Of the isolated RNA, all was reverse transcribed, and so the sequenced material was expressed TCRB transcripts. Only in-frame clones appear in the TCRdb table, and some are missing; sequencing was by immunoSEQ multiplex PCR. The sample shows over 650,000 clones, over 12% of them seen only once. The sequenced material came from naive CD4+ T cells from blood. These receptors came from a man aged 18 to 30 with type 1 diabetes.

The chain employs TRBV5-4 and TRBJ2-1, with D perhaps matching TRBD1 (5 bases). Trimming removed 6 bases from V and 5 bases from J, with 15 bases in between. Germline V CDR1 and CDR2: SGHNT, YYREEE (reference sequence). The CDR3 length is 14 residues. The CDR3 nucleotides read TGTGCCAGCACCTCCCAGACAGATAACAATGAGCAGTTCTTC. Translating it yields CASTSQTDNNEQFF. The variable domain in full, completed from reference TRBV5-4 and TRBJ2-1, reads ETGVTQSPTHLIKTRGQQVTLRCSSQSGHNTVSWYQQALGQGPQFIFQYYREEENGRGNFPPRFSGLQFPNYSSELNVNALELDDSALYLCASTSQTDNNEQFFGPGTRLTVL.

V and J are TRBV18 and TRBJ2-3; TRBD2 matches at 10 bases. The CDR3 is 16 residues long. Germline assignment: CDR1 KGHSH and CDR2 LQKENI. V dropped 4 bases and J dropped 0; count of bases not matched to a gene: 4. The CDR3 bases are TGTGCCAGCTCACTGACTAGCGGGTCGAGCACAGATACGCAGTATTTT. It translates to CASSLTSGSSTDTQYF.

This clone was detected only a few times. V and J are TRBV5-4 and TRBJ2-5, with TRBD1 as a possible D gene (5 bases). The germline V gene encodes CDR1 SGHNT and CDR2 YYREEE (reference sequence). V lost 4 bases to trimming and J lost 3 bases, with 10 bases between them. CDR3 size: 13 residues. CDR3 in amino acids: CASSPQGKETQYF. The DNA of the CDR3 is TGTGCCAGCAGCCCCCAGGGTAAAGAGACCCAGTACTTC.

The chain has TRBV6-5 and TRBJ2-1, with D possibly matching TRBD2 (6 bases). The CDR3 covers 15 residues. Germline values: CDR1 MNHEY, CDR2 SVGAGI. The germline V and J ends were trimmed by 2 bases and 1 base, with 9 bases remaining between them. CDR3 in DNA: TGTGCCAGCAGTTACCGGAGGGGATCCTACAATGAGCAGTTCTTC. It translates to CASSYRRGSYNEQFF.

V gene TRBV4-2 combines with J gene TRBJ2-7, with TRBD2 matching over 10 bases. The CDR3 runs 17 residues. Germline V gene lookup returns CDR1 LGHNA and CDR2 YNFKEQ. The V segment lost 0 bases and the J segment 2 bases; nucleotides outside the gene matches: 7. This CDR3 reads CASSQEVAGGTTYEQYF. The CDR3 coding sequence is TGTGCCAGCAGCCAAGAGGTAGCGGGGGGAACTACCTACGAGCAGTACTTC.

This clone came up a few times. The chain couples TRBV28 to TRBJ2-7; TRBD1 matches at 7 bases. Germline V gene sequence: CDR1 MDHEN, CDR2 SYDVKM. The trim removed 5 bases at V and 7 bases at J, leaving 8 bases unmatched. CDR3 length: 13 residues. CDR3 region: CASSRGQSWEQYF. In nucleotides, the CDR3 is TGTGCCAGCAGTAGGGGACAGTCTTGGGAGCAGTACTTC.

In this sample, this clone turned up a few times. The chain links TRBV6-6 to TRBJ2-5; D might be TRBD2 (5 bases). CDR1 is MNHNY and CDR2 is SVGAGI in the germline V gene (reference sequence). The CDR3 extends over 14 amino acids. The V end lost 4 bases, the J end lost 2 bases, and 11 bases lay between the germline ends. CDR3 DNA: TGTGCCAGCAGTTTCACTAGTATTCAAGAGACCCAGTACTTC. As protein: CASSFTSIQETQYF.

This clone was observed a handful of times. The chain has TRBV20-1 and TRBJ1-5, with unresolved D. Germline V lookup: CDR1 DFQATT, CDR2 SNEGSKA (reference sequence). The length of the CDR3 is 10 residues. CDR3: CRAGSQPQHF. Written as DNA, the CDR3 is TGCAGAGCGGGTAGTCAGCCCCAGCATTTT.

A few counts support this clone. The chain uses TRBV18 and TRBJ1-1; tentatively, D is TRBD1 (5 bases). CDR3 length equals 17 residues. Per the germline V gene, CDR1 is KGHSH and CDR2 is LQKENI. The germline V and J ends were trimmed by 0 bases and 0 bases, with 14 bases remaining between them. The CDR3 reads CASSPPGGGRMNTEAFF. Here the CDR3 DNA reads TGTGCCAGCTCACCACCGGGTGGGGGACGGATGAACACTGAAGCTTTCTTT.

In its sample, this clone was seen a few times. The chain couples TRBV18 to TRBJ2-1; possible D gene TRBD1, 7 bases. V gave up 1 base and J gave up 0 bases, with 13 bases separating them. Germline CDR1 KGHSH, CDR2 LQKENI. The CDR3 contains 17 residues. The chain's CDR3 is CASSPRSGGSSYNEQFF. The CDR3 region has the DNA TGTGCCAGCTCACCACGGTCAGGGGGGAGCTCCTACAATGAGCAGTTCTTC.

This clone was detected a few times. The V and J genes are TRBV6-5 and TRBJ2-4; D is tentatively TRBD1 or TRBD2 (5 bases each). The V gene lost 2 bases and the J gene lost 5 bases, with 10 bases spanning the gap. The length of the CDR3 is 14 residues. Germline lookup yields CDR1 MNHEY and CDR2 SVGAGI. CDR3 in amino acids: CASSYRGVENIQYF. The DNA of the CDR3 is TGTGCCAGCAGTTACCGAGGGGTCGAAAACATTCAGTACTTC.

This clone was found a few times. This sequence joins TRBV25-1 and TRBJ2-3; 7 bases agree with TRBD2. With V trimmed by 4 bases and J by 2 bases, 3 bases remained unmatched. This CDR3 is 14 amino acids long. Germline CDR1 is MGHDK and CDR2 is SYGVNS. The CDR3 here is CASSGAGNTDTQYF. The DNA of the CDR3 is TGTGCCAGCAGTGGAGCGGGGAACACAGATACGCAGTATTTT.

This clone has only a few counts. At the DNA level, this CDR3 is encoded by other sequences in the same sample as well. This sequence joins TRBV4-1 and TRBJ1-1; D is undetermined. In germline, CDR1 is MGHRA, CDR2 YSYEKL. Trimming removed 4 bases from V and 6 bases from J, with 18 bases in between. This CDR3 is built from 15 residues. CDR3 sequence reads: CASSRLMLLSPEAFF. In DNA form, the CDR3 reads TGCGCCAGCAGCCGTCTCATGCTTTTGTCCCCTGAAGCTTTCTTT.

In its sample, this clone was seen a few times. The V gene is TRBV10-3, the J gene TRBJ2-5, with a tentative D call TRBD1 (6 bases). The CDR3 has 12 amino acids. Looked up from germline, CDR1 is ENHRY and CDR2 is SYGVKD. Trimming removed 10 bases from V and 1 base from J, with 10 bases in between. CDR3 sequence (DNA): TGTGCCACCCAGGGGTTCCAAGAGACCCAGTACTTC. This gives the protein CATQGFQETQYF.